The T cell receptor (beta chain) described here comes from a study of T-cell reconstitution after alpha-beta-depleted transplantation in children. Germline loops: CDR1 SQVTM, CDR2 ANQGSEA. V lost 7 bases, J lost 5 bases, and 8 bases stayed unmatched. The CDR3 has 13 amino acids. It was with unique molecular identifiers that the TCRbeta library was prepared. TCRdb independently ran MiXCR on the PCR reads; one entry per CDR3 protein. The table includes 490,000 or so distinct CDR3 sequences, 12% detected once. This clonotype turned up a few times. This rearrangement joins TRBV29-1 to TRBJ2-7, with TRBD1 identical over 10 bases. The sequences come from PBMCs from the stem cell graft donor, collected from the stem cell graft. The receptor comes from a human donor who donated a stem cell graft to a child with combined immunodeficiency. The CDR3 spells CSAGDRGRDEQYF. CDR3 coding DNA: TGCAGCGCGGGGGACAGGGGCAGGGACGAGCAGTACTTC.